What follows are 7 T cell receptor beta chains derived from one specimen sequenced in a study of T cell responses to AZD1222 COVID-19 vaccine. Clones were read by immunoSEQ multiplex PCR, and TCRdb kept only the in-frame ones, dropping some. Here the sample spans about 110,000 clones, around 89% being singletons. The sequencing used peripheral blood, collected on day 0 of AZD1222 vaccination. All receptors derive from an adult in good health.

CDR3 nucleotides: TGTGCCAGCAGGACCGGGCCAGGGGGCAGCAATCAGCCCCAGCATTTT. Its protein product is CASRTGPGGSNQPQHF. This chain links TRBV7-8 with TRBJ1-5; 8 bases map to TRBD1. The V and J ends lost 6 bases and 1 base, in that order; junction bases with no gene match: 8. This CDR3 has 16 amino acids. Per the germline V gene, CDR1 is SGHVS and CDR2 is FQNEAQ.

The chain is built from TRBV18 and TRBJ2-3; D is perhaps TRBD1 (5 bases). The CDR3 extends over 15 amino acids. Germline CDR1 KGHSH, CDR2 LQKENI. Trimming removed 2 bases from V and 2 bases from J, with 11 bases in between. CDR3 nucleotide sequence: TGTGCCAGCTCACCATCTCAGGGCTTCACAGATACGCAGTATTTT. This encodes CASSPSQGFTDTQYF.

This clone has more than one count but fewer than ten. The rearrangement links TRBV5-4 to TRBJ1-2; D is possibly TRBD1 (5 bases). The germline V gene encodes CDR1 SGHNT and CDR2 YYREEE (reference sequence). The V gene lost 7 bases and the J gene lost 7 bases, with 14 bases spanning the gap. CDR3 length: 12 amino acids. CDR3: CASRRDEAGYTF. The CDR3 DNA sequence: TGTGCCAGCCGACGGGACGAGGCTGGCTACACCTTC.

The CDR3 region has the DNA TGTGCCAGCAGCTCAGCCGGACGGACTGAAGCTTTCTTT. It is translated as CASSSAGRTEAFF. The genes are TRBV27 and TRBJ1-1; D uncertain. This CDR3 spans 13 amino acids. V was cut by 6 bases and J by 5 bases, with 13 bases left in between. CDR1 MNHEY and CDR2 SMNVEV come from the germline V gene (reference sequence).

J is TRBJ1-4 and V is TRBV25-1, with 7 bases that match TRBD1. Germline values: CDR1 MGHDK, CDR2 SYGVNS. The CDR3 loop spans 17 amino acids. After removal of 1 base from V and 0 bases from J, the junction contained 5 bases not matched to a gene. CDR3 DNA: TGTGCCAGCAGTGAATCCGGCAGGGGGGCAACTAATGAAAAACTGTTTTTT. Its translation is CASSESGRGATNEKLFF.

The chain joins TRBV5-6 to TRBJ2-7; D is perhaps TRBD1 or TRBD2 (5 bases each). The CDR3 runs to 13 residues. The germline gives CDR1 SGHDT, CDR2 YYEEEE. Trimming pared 4 bases from V and 6 bases from J, leaving 14 bases between. In DNA, the CDR3 is TGTGCCAGCAGCCCTGCGATGGGACGCGAGCAGTACTTC. The encoded protein is CASSPAMGREQYF.

The sample holds one count of this clone. This chain connects TRBV15 to TRBJ2-1; D possibly corresponds to TRBD1 (5 bases). Germline CDR1 and CDR2: LNHNV and YYDKDF (reference sequence). V was pared by 1 base and J by 6 bases, with 10 bases between. The CDR3 consists of 14 residues. The CDR3 nucleotides are TGTGCCACCAGCAGAGGTCGGACATCCAATGAGCAGTTCTTC. This gives the protein CATSRGRTSNEQFF.